This T cell receptor (beta chain) was obtained from a study of Tregs in tolerant kidney transplant recipients (dated by TCRdb to about 2019). About the study as a whole: The transplants used related donors along with nonmyeloablative bone marrow transplantation, and in the human trials mixed chimerism was transient. TCRbeta sequencing was used in the study to identify donor-specific regulatory T cells before combined kidney and bone marrow transplantation, and the identified cells were then tracked after transplant.

For TCRbeta CDR3 sequencing, genomic DNA from the sorted cells was extracted using the QIAGEN DNeasy Blood and Tissue Kit. High-throughput TCRbeta CDR3 sequencing was carried out commercially through immunoSEQ, with PCR amplification with bias correction and internal controls included. Processing in the source paper ran as follows. Unique productive TCRbeta sequences were defined by CDR3 nucleotide sequence where primers matched, otherwise by CDR3 amino acid sequence with Vbeta and Jbeta genes. To correct sorting error, sequences shared between sorted populations at a frequency ratio of 2:1 or less were removed; the rest were assigned to the higher population. Donor-reactive sequences were defined as at least 5-fold expanded in CFSE-low cells versus unstimulated cells, with frequency of at least 0.01% in CFSE-low cells. Jensen-Shannon divergence, calculated on the top 100 TCRbeta sequences ranked by frequency, was used to quantify repertoire divergence. For samples with multiple sequencing runs, sorting error was corrected in each run separately before the runs were combined. TCRdb mirrors the immuneACCESS table, restricted to in-frame sequences. Some clones are absent from its copies; in checked studies, under half trace to an unresolved V gene, and the reason for the others is unknown. Clone size and V and J calls were adopted from that table, with D and trimming inferred from the DNA. In all, the sample holds fewer than 80,000 clones, and 98% of those were seen once. 0.34% of the sample rests with the top ten.

Study-wide conclusions, independent of this receptor: Donor-specific Treg expansion exceeded global Treg expansion in tolerant patients, suggesting antigen-driven rather than nonspecific expansion. PCR primers changed over time for some patients, so nucleotide-level comparison across those patients' samples was not possible. The study was limited by small patient numbers, and the findings need validation in larger populations and under other immunosuppression protocols. Although technical replication error seemed to be minimal, the question of biological reproducibility was not addressed directly. The most biologically relevant and donor-specific TCRbeta repertoire appeared to be identified by expanding Tregs with activated donor B cells.

With regard to this clone: Its antigen target is currently unknown. There are no base qualities to consult, and no much larger clone falls within one base.

Between the V and J ends, shortened by 5 bases and 5 bases respectively, the junction contains 16 bases. For CDR1 and CDR2, the germline V gene lists SGHTA and FQGNSA. CDR3 length: 16 amino acids, cysteine to phenylalanine. Only CDR3 DNA is held: 48 bases, read in frame from base 1. The time point label of this sample denotes: blood sample drawn before combined kidney and bone marrow transplant. Unstimulated Tregs (CD4+CD25+CD127-), CD4+ non-Tregs (CD4+CD25-), CD4 and CD8 cells were FACS-sorted from thawed PBMCs. Prior to Treg sorting, thawed PBMCs were rested overnight with roughly 200 IU/ml IL-2 at 37 degrees C. Patients were several combined kidney and bone marrow transplant recipients from the ITN036ST trial, and only these trial subjects had samples available. Healthy control blood was processed to PBMCs with a Ficoll density gradient and then cryopreserved, whereas patient PBMCs were collected both before and after transplant.

The source was Tregs from blood, collected before the transplant. The receptor comes from a human donor who received a combined kidney and bone marrow transplant. The V gene is TRBV7-2 and the J gene is TRBJ1-6; TRBD1 is a weak D gene call, 6 bases matching. CDR3 region: CASSQRTVLNNSPLHF. Read as DNA, the sequence is TGTGCCAGCAGCCAAAGGACAGTTCTTAATAATTCACCCCTCCACTTT.